This record looks at one T cell receptor (beta chain) sequence and its context. Antigen: not known. These data belong to a study of PD-L1 blockade in urothelial cancer. The study's findings and limits: Pretreatment clonality of the blood TCR repertoire below the median was predictive of superior survival.

Sequencing used immunoSEQ multiplex PCR; TCRdb keeps in-frame clones, though not all of them. The sample records fewer than 50,000 clones, 75% to 95% being singletons. Trimming removed 3 bases at V and 2 bases at J, with 13 bases between. This CDR3 spans 15 amino acids. CDR1 and CDR2 (germline): LNHDA, SQIVND (reference sequence). The sample's time point: peripheral blood 6 weeks after treatment start. The sequence was collected from a man between 65 and 80 years old with urothelial cancer. This sample comprised PBMCs, obtained around atezolizumab (anti-PD-L1) treatment. The V call is TRBV19, the J call TRBJ2-5; D might be TRBD1 (5 bases). This CDR3 reads CASSMGQTAQETQYF. Written as DNA, the CDR3 is TGTGCCAGTAGTATGGGGCAGACCGCACAAGAGACCCAGTACTTC.